The clone carrying this TCR beta chain was recorded only once. Its antigen is as yet unknown. This entry belongs to a study of blood T cells in healthy people across ages. Whole-study context: Roughly one uniquely barcoded beta molecule per two T cells was captured. Findings of the study overall: Per million T cells, TCR beta diversity dropped roughly linearly as age increased.

Sample-barcoded 5' priming and a J-beta primer mix drove a second PCR of roughly 7 to 11 cycles. A template-switch adaptor with 12 random nucleotides tagged each cDNA molecule. MiXCR was run by TCRdb on the 5' RACE reads, yielding one entry per CDR3 protein. The data show 550,000 to 750,000 distinct CDR3 sequences, with roughly 21% seen just once and roughly 3.9% held by the top ten. CDR1 and CDR2 (germline): SEHNR, FQNEAQ (reference sequence). CDR3 length: 14 amino acids. Caucasian individuals from Russia who were healthy and aged about 6 to 95 acted as donors. The chain couples TRBV7-9 to TRBJ2-1; 8 bases line up with TRBD1. The better agreement between TRBJ2-5 and the DNA end casts doubt on the J call. Material: blood. The receptor's source is a man aged 70 or older in good health. The CDR3 sequence: CASSRDRDRETQYF. The CDR3, as DNA: TGTGCCAGCAGCCGCGACAGGGACAGGGAGACCCAGTACTTC.